These T cell receptor beta chains were read from a single sample in a study of T cell changes during pregnancy in multiple sclerosis. Clones were sequenced by immunoSEQ multiplex PCR, and TCRdb holds only the in-frame ones, with some missing. The table shows 15,000 to 25,000 clones, with about nine tenths occurring only once. The sample was CD8+ T cells from peripheral blood mononuclear cells, taken in the second trimester of pregnancy. These receptors were taken from a female donor in good health, enrolled as a control in a pregnancy study. CDR3s include the opening cysteine and the closing phenylalanine or tryptophan.

length,V,CDR3
16,TRBV4-1,CASSQILAGGRETQYF
16,TRBV6-7,CASPWGLAGVRYEQYF
14,TRBV11-3,CASSPGGNYNEQFF
14,TRBV2,CASGHREKGIEAFF
14,TRBV29-1,CSVLWEEVPYEQYF
15,TRBV6-1,CASSPSWDRGDEQYF
18,TRBV2,CASSDPLAGGPNTGELFF
17,TRBV13,CASSLGDRATIYNEQFF
14,TRBV27,CASSSLAGGYEQYF
12,TRBV6-5,CASRSHSTGLNF
15,TRBV6-4,CASSLAGEGADTQYF
15,TRBV27,CASSPMTGANTEAFF
13,TRBV9,CASSAGGNTEAFF
14,TRBV2,CASEKTPSNEKLFF
15,TRBV21-1,CASSKDRVTTDTQYF
16,TRBV4-2,CASSQDYGGAYNEQFF
13,TRBV19,CASSLGWNNEQFF
13,TRBV11-2,CASSLVRVRTQYF
17,TRBV5-1,CASSLVFRGRTKNIQYF
14,TRBV15,CATGMTSGASEQFF
18,TRBV13,CASSSRTSGNLLTETQYF
16,TRBV5-4,CASSLDTSRASYEQYF
17,TRBV9,CASSVAGGGGHTGELFF
15,TRBV7-9,CASSVTSGSTDTQYF
14,TRBV19,CASSIGTVNQPQHF
15,TRBV15,CATSHPQGGLNEQFF
14,TRBV5-1,CASSWGGSATEAFF
15,TRBV7-9,CASSLGLQGLNEQYF
14,TRBV6-4,CASSDSTGSNEQFF
16,TRBV6-1,CASSEVGLSGANVLTF
11,TRBV20-1,CSASGNTEAFF
14,TRBV19,CASSKASGVGELFF
16,TRBV6-4,CASSDSAISTANEQFF
17,TRBV7-2,CASSSIFWRESEETQYF
15,TRBV5-1,CASSLGPGGGDEQYF
14,TRBV19,CASRLTGLTDTQYF
16,TRBV2,CASSEALAVDTDTQYF
17,TRBV18,CASSPGSGTGWDETQYF
15,TRBV5-1,CASSWRTGGNTEAFF
11,TRBV6-5,CASSPGLTQYF